These 3 T cell receptor beta chains were sequenced from one sample in a study of T cell clonality in common variable immunodeficiency. Whole-study findings and limits: In common variable immunodeficiency, TCR beta chains reportedly carried fewer deletions and N-nucleotide insertions.

Measured with immunoSEQ multiplex PCR; TCRdb has only the in-frame clones, and not every one. The table lists around 19,000 clones, with no singletons. Antigens of these TCRs are unknown. Material for sequencing was peripheral blood mononuclear cells. The receptors were gathered from a human donor with common variable immunodeficiency.

This clone was picked up a small number of times. With the read ending 3 residues before the CDR3 end, the germline J gene is used to fill in that end. The chain employs TRBV18 and TRBJ1-1, with 8 bases aligning to TRBD1. V lost 4 bases to trimming and J lost 3 bases; unmatched junction nucleotides: 7. The CDR3 is 15 residues long. Germline values: CDR1 KGHSH, CDR2 LQKENI. The CDR3 bases that were read are TGTGCCAGCTCACTTAGGACAGGGAGGGACACTGAA. This translates into CASSLRTGRDTE. From start to end, the CDR3 is CASSLRTGRDTEAFF. The full variable domain, in which reference TRBV18 and TRBJ1-1 provide the parts outside the CDR3, is NAGVMQNPRHLVRRRGQEARLRCSPMKGHSHVYWYRQLPEEGLKFMVYLQKENIIDESGMPKERFSAEFPKEGPSILRIQQVVRGDSAAYFCASSLRTGRDTEAFFGQGTRLTVV.

A note on this clone: Sequencing ends 3 residues short of the CDR3 end; the germline J gene provides the rest. The V gene is TRBV18, the J gene TRBJ2-3; TRBD1 might be the D (5 bases). The CDR3 is 13 residues long. Germline V gene sequence: CDR1 KGHSH, CDR2 LQKENI. The CDR3 here is CASSPGDSQAQYF. The DNA read from the CDR3 is TGTGCCAGCTCGCCAGGAGACAGTCAAGCG.

This clone has only a few counts. Read sequence stops 3 residues before the CDR3 end, and the germline J gene provides the missing end. The chain joins TRBV6-1 to TRBJ1-2; tentative D call: TRBD1 (5 bases). The CDR3 totals 17 residues. CDR1 MNHNS and CDR2 SASEGT come from the germline V gene. V shed 1 base and J shed 0 bases, with 15 bases lying between them. The sequenced CDR3 bases are TGTGCCAGCAGTGAAGTCCCGGGTGGGGGGGCTAACTATGGC. It is translated as CASSEVPGGGANYG. The whole CDR3 sequence reads CASSEVPGGGANYGYTF.